These T cell receptor beta chains were read from a single sample in a study of human T cells and chemical hapten exposure. TCRdb reanalysed the RACE reads using MiXCR and keeps one entry per CDR3 protein. This sample has around 130,000 distinct CDR3 sequences; more than 7.5% occur once, and the top ten carry roughly 1.6%. The sequenced sample was whole blood. These TCRs come from a male donor in good health. Some clones in this sample may be carry-over from other donors' samples. CDR3s include the opening cysteine and the closing phenylalanine or tryptophan. The order of the fields is clone size, V gene, D gene, CDR3 length, J gene, CDR3 protein, CDR3 DNA. D genes are given only for firm matches. Expanded clones are given a class, and other clones once, few, many or no size at all.

-,TRBV20-1,-,17,TRBJ1-6,CSARETKGAYYNSPLHF,TGCAGTGCTAGAGAGACGAAAGGGGCCTACTATAATTCACCCCTCCACTTT
many,TRBV7-2,-,12,TRBJ2-1,CASSSGVVEQFF,TGTGCCAGCAGCTCGGGGGTCGTTGAGCAGTTCTTC
-,TRBV18,-,12,TRBJ2-7,CASSPTDYEQYF,TGTGCCAGCTCACCGACGGACTACGAGCAGTACTTC
-,TRBV24-1,-,13,TRBJ2-5,CATSDRYQETQYF,TGTGCCACCAGTGATCGGTACCAAGAGACCCAGTACTTC
few,TRBV7-9,-,14,TRBJ2-3,CASGVVGYTDTQYF,TGTGCCAGTGGTGTGGTCGGCTACACAGATACGCAGTATTTT
few,TRBV5-1,-,14,TRBJ1-6,CASTTHGLHSPLHF,TGCGCCAGCACCACGCACGGGCTCCATTCACCCCTCCACTTT
-,TRBV6-5,-,14,TRBJ1-5,CASSYGPTNQPQHF,TGTGCCAGCAGTTACGGTCCGACGAATCAGCCCCAGCATTTT
-,TRBV13,TRBD2,13,TRBJ2-5,CASSTSDQETQYF,TGTGCCAGCAGCACTAGCGATCAAGAGACCCAGTACTTC
many,TRBV14,-,12,TRBJ2-2,CASSQRFGELFF,TGTGCCAGCAGCCAAAGGTTCGGGGAGCTGTTTTTT
-,TRBV9,-,15,TRBJ1-2,CASTTDGRGADGYTF,TGTGCCAGCACCACGGATGGCAGGGGAGCTGATGGCTACACCTTC
many,TRBV27,TRBD1,15,TRBJ2-2,CASSRPGQITGELFF,TGTGCCAGCAGTAGACCGGGACAGATCACCGGGGAGCTGTTTTTT
many,TRBV27,-,15,TRBJ1-5,CASSADNLSNQPQHF,TGTGCCAGCAGCGCGGACAATCTTAGCAATCAGCCCCAGCATTTT
many,TRBV12-3/TRBV12-4,-,15,TRBJ1-6,CASSLAGVQGSPLHF,TGTGCCAGCAGTTTGGCAGGGGTTCAGGGATCACCCCTCCACTTT
many,TRBV20-1,-,14,TRBJ1-2,CSARDPQGSWGYTF,TGCAGTGCTAGAGATCCTCAGGGCAGCTGGGGCTACACCTTC
few,TRBV5-1,-,15,TRBJ2-3,CASSLERIRTDTQYF,TGCGCCAGCAGCTTGGAGAGGATTCGCACAGATACGCAGTATTTT
-,TRBV5-4,-,16,TRBJ1-1,CASSLRVRGSEPEAFF,TGTGCCAGCAGCTTACGGGTCAGGGGCTCCGAGCCTGAAGCTTTCTTT
many,TRBV12-3/TRBV12-4,-,12,TRBJ2-2,CASSSVTGELFF,TGTGCCAGCAGTTCGGTTACCGGGGAGCTGTTTTTT
-,TRBV21-1,-,12,TRBJ1-2,CASSKETLGYTF,TGTGCCAGCAGCAAAGAAACCCTAGGCTACACCTTC
few,TRBV21-1,-,13,TRBJ1-2,CASSKARTAGYTF,TGTGCCAGCAGCAAAGCCCGGACAGCTGGCTACACCTTC
many,TRBV2,-,16,TRBJ1-1,CASSNRVRVRETEAFF,TGTGCCAGCAGCAACCGAGTGCGCGTGCGGGAGACTGAAGCTTTCTTT
many,TRBV20-1,TRBD1,15,TRBJ2-3,CSAKPTGGRADTQYF,TGCAGTGCTAAACCGACAGGGGGGCGCGCAGATACGCAGTATTTT
few,TRBV20-1,TRBD2,15,TRBJ2-7,CSAPVASGGPYEQYF,TGCAGTGCTCCCGTGGCTAGCGGGGGCCCCTACGAGCAGTACTTC
-,TRBV12-5,-,18,TRBJ1-1,CASGLGLKVVTRNTEAFF,TGTGCTAGTGGTTTGGGTTTAAAGGTAGTCACCCGGAACACTGAAGCTTTCTTT
-,TRBV5-5,-,14,TRBJ2-5,CASSPDYFQETQYF,TGTGCCAGCAGCCCGGACTATTTTCAAGAGACCCAGTACTTC
-,TRBV5-1,-,15,TRBJ1-1,CASSEGLGQNTEAFF,TGCGCCAGCAGCGAAGGATTGGGCCAGAACACTGAAGCTTTCTTT
few,TRBV12-3/TRBV12-4,TRBD2,17,TRBJ2-7,CASSLAGGPRSSYEQYF,TGTGCCAGCAGTCTAGCGGGGGGGCCGAGGAGCTCCTACGAGCAGTACTTC
few,TRBV7-2,-,14,TRBJ2-7,CASMLRQNPYEQYF,TGTGCCAGCATGCTACGACAGAACCCCTACGAGCAGTACTTC
few,TRBV11-3,-,16,TRBJ2-1,CASSSGDSRSYNEQFF,TGTGCCAGCAGCTCAGGGGACTCCCGCTCCTACAATGAGCAGTTCTTC
-,TRBV2,-,15,TRBJ2-1,CASRGVGSSYNEQFF,TGTGCCAGCAGGGGAGTGGGAAGCTCCTACAATGAGCAGTTCTTC
many,TRBV5-1,TRBD2,14,TRBJ2-1,CASSFSGAYNEQFF,TGCGCCAGCAGCTTTAGCGGGGCGTACAATGAGCAGTTCTTC
many,TRBV11-3,TRBD1,15,TRBJ1-2,CASSPGQGHTYGYTF,TGTGCCAGCAGCCCGGGACAGGGCCATACCTATGGCTACACCTTC